The 10 T cell receptor beta chains in this list originate from one sample, sequenced in a study of T-cell memory formation after mild COVID-19. MiXCR, run by TCRdb on the 5' RACE reads, gives a single entry per CDR3 protein. The data contain around 300,000 distinct CDR3 sequences, approximately 14% of them seen just once; the ten biggest clones take up 22%. Material: PBMCs or a T cell subset sorted from them (not recorded which). The receptors derive from a man in his late teens or twenties who had mild COVID-19 (a few samples of this study predate the infection). Cell type and time point are not known.

This chain joins TRBV10-3 and TRBJ1-4; maybe TRBD1 (6 bases). Germline-derived CDR1 and CDR2 are ENHRY and SYGVKD. The V gene lost 10 bases and the J gene lost 6 bases, with 18 bases spanning the gap. The CDR3 has 14 amino acids. CDR3 nucleotides: TGTGCCACCAGCCCACGGGGGGCTGATGAAAAACTGTTTTTT. Its translation is CATSPRGADEKLFF.

This clonotype has a handful of counts. The chain couples TRBV7-9 to TRBJ2-3; 7 bases match TRBD2. The CDR3 spans 16 residues. From germline, CDR1 is SEHNR and CDR2 FQNEAQ (reference sequence). With 2 bases clipped from V and 5 bases from J, the junction kept 10 bases outside the gene matches. The CDR3 region is CASSLSTDGEGDTQYF. The CDR3 nucleotides read TGTGCCAGCAGCTTAAGTACCGACGGGGAGGGAGATACGCAGTATTTT.

This clonotype was recorded many times. The V call is TRBV5-1, the J call TRBJ1-6, with 8 bases lining up with TRBD1. V lost 5 bases, J lost 8 bases, and 6 bases stayed unmatched. Germline CDR1 SGHRS, CDR2 YFSETQ. This CDR3 spans 14 amino acids. The CDR3 sequence is CASRSDREYSPLHF. In DNA, the CDR3 is TGCGCCAGCAGATCGGACAGGGAATATTCACCCCTCCACTTT.

The V and J genes are TRBV27 and TRBJ1-6, with 8 nucleotides matching TRBD1. CDR1 and CDR2 from the germline V gene are MNHEY and SMNVEV (reference sequence). The CDR3 sequence is 15 residues long. The V gene end was trimmed by 5 bases and the J gene end by 5 bases; junction bases not matched to a gene: 5. The CDR3 is CASSPGTGNNSPLHF. CDR3 nucleotide sequence: TGTGCCAGCAGTCCCGGGACAGGCAATAATTCACCCCTCCACTTT.

The V gene is TRBV13, the J gene TRBJ1-1, with D perhaps TRBD1 (5 bases). CDR3 size: 13 residues. Germline CDR1 PRHDT, CDR2 FYEKMQ (reference sequence). Trimming pared 5 bases from V and 7 bases from J, leaving 14 bases between. Here the CDR3 DNA reads TGTGCCAGCAGCCCTGCCAGGAGGGGTGAAGCTTTCTTT. This sequence encodes CASSPARRGEAFF.

The CDR3 DNA is TGTGCCATCAGAGGGTATAATGGAGATACGCAGTATTTT. This gives the protein CAIRGYNGDTQYF. This chain uses TRBV5-8 with TRBJ2-3; D is possibly TRBD2 (5 bases). Trimming took off 9 bases at V and 5 bases at J, with 16 bases between the two ends. The V gene's germline CDR1 is SGHTS and CDR2 YDEGEE. This CDR3 comprises 13 residues.

V is TRBV12-3 or TRBV12-4 and J is TRBJ2-4, with D tentatively TRBD1 or TRBD2 (7 bases each). Trimming removed 5 bases from V and 9 bases from J, with 14 bases in between. The CDR3 spans 13 residues. Here the CDR3 reads CASSQGGRGIQYF. The CDR3 DNA follows: TGTGCCAGCAGTCAGGGGGGGCGGGGCATTCAGTACTTC.

There are a few counts of this clonotype. The genes are TRBV19 and TRBJ1-2; D call uncertain. CDR3 length equals 13 residues. Per germline, CDR1 LNHDA and CDR2 SQIVND (reference sequence). Between the trimmed V and J ends, which lost 5 bases and 8 bases, there was a span of 15 bases. CDR3 in DNA: TGTGCCAGTAGTCCAACACCCGCCAGCGGCTACACCTTC. This encodes CASSPTPASGYTF.

This clonotype occurred a few times. The rearrangement uses TRBV6-2 or TRBV6-3 and TRBJ1-6; D not resolved. The CDR3 contains 15 residues. CDR1 is MNHEY and CDR2 is SVGEGT in the germline V gene. The ends were cut back, 5 bases at V and 3 bases at J, with 11 bases in the middle. The CDR3 DNA is TGTGCCAGCAGTCGAATCTTCTACTATAATTCACCCCTCCACTTT. Translating it yields CASSRIFYYNSPLHF.

The chain recombines TRBV27 with TRBJ2-5; D assignment may be TRBD1 or TRBD2 (6 bases each). Germline V gene lookup returns CDR1 MNHEY and CDR2 SMNVEV (reference sequence). This CDR3 has 13 amino acids. Trimming removed 9 bases from V and 5 bases from J, with 16 bases in between. Here the CDR3 DNA reads TGTGCCAGTGGAGGGGGGCTGAGGGAGACCCAGTACTTC. This codes for CASGGGLRETQYF.